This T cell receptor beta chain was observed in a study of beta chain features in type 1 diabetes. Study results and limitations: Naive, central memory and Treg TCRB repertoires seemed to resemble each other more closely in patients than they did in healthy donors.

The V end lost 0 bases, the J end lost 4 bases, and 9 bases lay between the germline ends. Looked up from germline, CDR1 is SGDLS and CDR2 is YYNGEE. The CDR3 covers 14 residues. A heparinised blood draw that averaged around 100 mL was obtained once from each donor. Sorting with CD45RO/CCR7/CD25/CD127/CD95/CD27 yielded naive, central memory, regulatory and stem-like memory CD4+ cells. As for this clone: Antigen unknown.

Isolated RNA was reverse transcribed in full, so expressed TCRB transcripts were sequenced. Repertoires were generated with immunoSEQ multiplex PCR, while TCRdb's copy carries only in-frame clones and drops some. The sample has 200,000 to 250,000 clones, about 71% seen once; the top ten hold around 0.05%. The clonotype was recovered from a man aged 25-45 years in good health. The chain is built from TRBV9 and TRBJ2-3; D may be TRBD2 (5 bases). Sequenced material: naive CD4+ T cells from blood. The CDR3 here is CASSVAGTSDTQYF. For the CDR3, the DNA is TGTGCCAGCAGCGTAGCGGGAACCTCAGATACGCAGTATTTT.